Presented here are 19 T cell receptor beta chains from one specimen sequenced in a study of beta chain features in type 1 diabetes. TCRB transcripts that were expressed got sequenced, as all of the isolated RNA had been reverse transcribed. The method was immunoSEQ multiplex PCR; TCRdb's version includes in-frame clones alone and lacks a portion of them. The sample lists hundreds of thousands of clones, 9.6% occurring once. The sample taken for sequencing was naive CD4+ T cells from blood. These receptors originate from a woman younger than 35 in good health.

The chain links TRBV2 to TRBJ1-1; 10 positions match TRBD1. The CDR3 totals 15 residues. V dropped 9 bases and J dropped 4; count of bases not matched to a gene: 11. The germline gives CDR1 SNHLY, CDR2 FYNNEI. As DNA, the CDR3 is TGTGCCAGAAGGACAGGGGGGCCGTTTGGCACTGAAGCTTTCTTT. Translating gives CARRTGGPFGTEAFF.

This chain links TRBV12-5 with TRBJ2-5; 7 bases map to TRBD2. CDR1 and CDR2 from the germline V gene are LGHNT and FRNRAP. The CDR3 totals 16 residues. Losses at the gene ends were 0 bases for V and 4 bases for J; bases not matched to a gene: 8. The CDR3 spells CASGLVAGVGGETQYF. The CDR3 DNA reads TGTGCTAGTGGTTTGGTGGCGGGGGTAGGAGGAGAGACCCAGTACTTC.

This chain uses TRBV18 with TRBJ2-5; no clear D gene. V lost 3 bases and J lost 1, with 9 bases in between. From germline, CDR1 is KGHSH and CDR2 LQKENI. The CDR3 covers 14 residues. CDR3: CASSPVTRQETQYF. The CDR3 DNA reads as TGTGCCAGCTCACCGGTCACTCGCCAAGAGACCCAGTACTTC. The full variable domain, rest sourced from reference TRBV18 and TRBJ2-5, is NAGVMQNPRHLVRRRGQEARLRCSPMKGHSHVYWYRQLPEEGLKFMVYLQKENIIDESGMPKERFSAEFPKEGPSILRIQQVVRGDSAAYFCASSPVTRQETQYFGPGTRLLVL.

This chain uses TRBV27 with TRBJ2-7, with D perhaps matching TRBD1 (6 bases). With 3 bases removed from V and 5 bases from J, the gap between germline ends came to 14 bases. Germline V CDR1 and CDR2: MNHEY, SMNVEV (reference sequence). This CDR3 contains 14 residues. CDR3: CASSLLDRRNEQYF. In nucleotides, the CDR3 is TGTGCCAGCAGTTTGTTAGACAGGCGGAACGAGCAGTACTTC.

The rearrangement joins TRBV5-1 to TRBJ2-2; TRBD2 matches 9 bases. The CDR3 is 16 residues long. Germline CDR1 is SGHRS and CDR2 is YFSETQ. V lost 6 bases to trimming and J lost 5 bases; unmatched junction nucleotides: 11. The DNA of the CDR3 is TGCGCCAGCACCCGAACTCAAGCGGGAGGAACCGGGGAGCTGTTTTTT. Translated, it gives CASTRTQAGGTGELFF.

The chain couples TRBV5-1 to TRBJ1-1; 10 bases agree with TRBD1. CDR1 is SGHRS, CDR2 YFSETQ, per germline. The CDR3 sequence is 14 residues long. After removal of 4 bases from V and 4 bases from J, the junction contained 4 bases not matched to a gene. The CDR3 spells CASSQGQGITEAFF. The CDR3 DNA reads as TGCGCCAGCAGCCAGGGACAGGGGATCACTGAAGCTTTCTTT.

This clone occurred a few times. The chain carries TRBV9 and TRBJ2-3; 9 bases fit TRBD1. This CDR3 has 18 amino acids. Germline CDR1 reads SGDLS; CDR2 reads YYNGEE. J was trimmed by 0 bases and V by 1 base; bases with no gene match: 9. The CDR3 loop is CASSVSAGTGYSTDTQYF. CDR3 coding DNA: TGTGCCAGCAGCGTATCTGCGGGGACAGGGTATAGCACAGATACGCAGTATTTT.

V and J are TRBV10-3 and TRBJ2-4, with D possibly being TRBD2 (5 bases). The CDR3 length is 15 residues. The V end lost 2 bases, the J end lost 3 bases, and 11 bases lay between the germline ends. The germline CDR1 and CDR2 sequences are ENHRY and SYGVKD. CDR3 residues: CAISETRGNKNIQYF. CDR3 bases: TGTGCCATCAGTGAGACTCGAGGGAACAAAAACATTCAGTACTTC.

This clone was seen a few times. The chain combines TRBV18 with TRBJ2-5; TRBD1 is a possible D gene (5 bases). Germline lookup yields CDR1 KGHSH and CDR2 LQKENI. With 1 base removed from V and 3 bases from J, the gap between germline ends came to 9 bases. The CDR3 consists of 14 residues. CDR3 sequence: CASSPLQGKETQYF. For the CDR3, the DNA is TGTGCCAGCTCACCACTGCAGGGTAAAGAGACCCAGTACTTC.

The chain has TRBV5-1 and TRBJ2-7; D not resolved. There are 13 residues in the CDR3. V dropped 4 bases and J dropped 6 bases, with 14 bases sitting between them. CDR1 and CDR2 (germline): SGHRS, YFSETQ. CDR3 sequence reads: CASSPQDIAEQYF. The DNA for the CDR3 is TGCGCCAGCAGCCCTCAAGACATTGCCGAGCAGTACTTC.

This clone was observed a few times. This chain links TRBV30 with TRBJ2-7; 7 bases are a match to TRBD2. The CDR3 has 17 residues. From germline, CDR1 is GTSNPN and CDR2 SVGIG (reference sequence). Trimming at V came to 2 bases and at J to 1 base, leaving 14 bases not matched to a gene. CDR3 loop: CAWSLPGLRDRSYEQYF. CDR3 DNA: TGTGCCTGGAGTTTGCCGGGACTACGTGATCGATCCTACGAGCAGTACTTC.

This chain uses TRBV5-1 with TRBJ1-1; 7 bases fit TRBD1. Looked up from germline, CDR1 is SGHRS and CDR2 is YFSETQ. The V gene end was trimmed by 3 bases and the J gene end by 0 bases; junction bases not matched to a gene: 5. The CDR3 consists of 15 residues. CDR3 protein: CASSYQTGMNTEAFF. The CDR3 DNA reads TGCGCCAGCAGCTATCAGACAGGGATGAACACTGAAGCTTTCTTT. Full variable domain (missing parts from reference TRBV5-1 and TRBJ1-1): KAGVTQTPRYLIKTRGQQVTLSCSPISGHRSVSWYQQTPGQGLQFLFEYFSETQRNKGNFPGRFSGRQFSNSRSEMNVSTLELGDSALYLCASSYQTGMNTEAFFGQGTRLTVV.

This clone was found a few times. The V and J genes are TRBV5-4 and TRBJ1-4; 7 bases map to TRBD1. The CDR3 length is 16 residues. V lost 3 bases to trimming and J lost 2 bases; unmatched junction nucleotides: 7. CDR1 is SGHNT, CDR2 YYREEE, per germline (reference sequence). CDR3 nucleotide sequence: TGTGCCAGCAGCTCCAAGGGACAGCCTACTAATGAAAAACTGTTTTTT. It yields the protein CASSSKGQPTNEKLFF.

This clone was seen a single time. The chain carries TRBV15 and TRBJ1-2; 12 nucleotides agree with TRBD1. Per germline, CDR1 LNHNV and CDR2 YYDKDF (reference sequence). Germline trimming cut 0 bases from V and 12 bases from J; bases unmatched to any gene: 8. The CDR3 has 15 residues. The CDR3 region is CATSRDFGGTGGNTF. The CDR3 nucleotides read TGTGCCACCAGCAGAGATTTCGGCGGGACAGGGGGCAACACCTTC. The full variable domain, completed using reference TRBV15 and TRBJ1-2, is DAMVIQNPRYQVTQFGKPVTLSCSQTLNHNVMYWYQQKSSQAPKLLFHYYDKDFNNEADTPDNFQSRRPNTSFCFLDIRSPGLGDTAMYLCATSRDFGGTGGNTFGSGTRLTVV.

This clone was found a few times. The gene calls are TRBV11-2 and TRBJ2-1; 10 nucleotides line up with TRBD1. V was pared by 5 bases and J by 15 bases, with 10 bases of the junction left unmatched. The CDR3 is 13 amino acids. CDR1 SGHAT and CDR2 FQNNGV come from the germline V gene. The DNA of the CDR3 is TGTGCCAGCAGCCAAGGACAGGGGGTGATGGGGTTCTTC. Its translation: CASSQGQGVMGFF.

This clone has only a few counts. The chain joins TRBV5-1 to TRBJ2-5, with TRBD2 identical over 7 bases. The V segment lost 6 bases and the J segment 2 bases; nucleotides outside the gene matches: 13. CDR1 and CDR2 from the germline V gene are SGHRS and YFSETQ. The CDR3 runs 16 residues. CDR3 loop: CASTIGGAGLQETQYF. For the CDR3, the DNA is TGCGCCAGCACTATCGGTGGAGCGGGATTACAAGAGACCCAGTACTTC.

This clone has more than one count but fewer than ten. The rearrangement uses TRBV4-1 and TRBJ1-4, with D possibly TRBD1 on 5 matching bases. This CDR3 is 15 amino acids long. Trimming took 6 bases from V and 5 from J, leaving 16 bases between them. The germline V gene has CDR1 MGHRA and CDR2 YSYEKL. This chain's CDR3 is CASSSPAGENEKLFF. The CDR3 region has the DNA TGCGCCAGCAGTTCCCCAGCGGGGGAAAATGAAAAACTGTTTTTT.

This clone was detected a few times. The CDR3 DNA sequence: TGTGCCATGACGGACAGGGAATTCACCGGGGAGCTGTTTTTT. This codes for CAMTDREFTGELFF. The chain has TRBV10-3 and TRBJ2-2; TRBD1 matches 8 bases. Germline values: CDR1 ENHRY, CDR2 SYGVKD. The junction had 7 bases not matched to a gene; V was cut back by 9 bases and J by 4 bases. The CDR3 is made up of 14 amino acids.

This clone was counted between two and nine times. The CDR3 loop is CASSFPQGSTDIQYF. The CDR3, as DNA: TGTGCCAGCAGCTTTCCCCAGGGAAGTACTGACATTCAGTACTTC. The rearrangement joins TRBV7-9 to TRBJ2-4; D may be TRBD1 (5 bases). The CDR3 consists of 15 residues. Trimming left V 3 bases short and J 8 bases short, with 17 bases between. Germline CDR1 SEHNR, CDR2 FQNEAQ (reference sequence).